The 3 T cell receptor beta chains listed next were all sequenced from one sample in a study of blood T cells in healthy people across ages. For the second PCR, which ran for roughly 6 to 12 cycles, a sample-barcoded 5' primer and a J-beta primer mix were used. MiXCR was run by TCRdb on the 5' RACE reads, yielding one entry per CDR3 protein. Seen here are around 1.5 million distinct CDR3 sequences, 30% to 35% observed once, and the top ten hold roughly 10%. Sequencing used blood. The receptors shown here come from a woman between 25 and 40 years old in good health.

This chain uses TRBV28 with TRBJ2-1; D perhaps matches TRBD2 (6 bases). V gave up 3 bases and J gave up 7 bases, with 13 bases separating them. The germline CDR1 and CDR2 sequences are MDHEN and SYDVKM. This CDR3 contains 14 residues. CDR3 loop: CASSFEAGWNEQFF. CDR3 coding DNA: TGTGCCAGCAGTTTTGAGGCGGGATGGAATGAGCAGTTCTTC.

This clonotype was counted only a few times. The V call is TRBV3-1, the J call TRBJ2-4, with 9 bases aligning to TRBD1. The germline gives CDR1 LGHDT, CDR2 YNNKEL (reference sequence). The CDR3 is 16 residues long. V shed 4 bases and J 3 bases; nucleotides not matched to a gene: 7. The CDR3 DNA reads TGTGCCAGCAGCCCTTACAGGGGGCTGGGCAAAAACATTCAGTACTTC. Residues: CASSPYRGLGKNIQYF.

This clonotype has a count of ten or more. The chain joins TRBV12-3 or TRBV12-4 to TRBJ1-5; 11 bases align to TRBD1. The CDR3 sequence is 16 residues long. The ends lost 6 bases at V and 6 bases at J; junction bases unmatched: 10. The CDR3 region has the DNA TGTGCCAGCAGCGGACAGGGGGCGGTTGGTAGTCAGCCCCAGCATTTT. This gives the protein CASSGQGAVGSQPQHF.